A selection of T cell receptor beta chains follows, all from one sample in a study of beta chain features in type 1 diabetes. Clones were read by immunoSEQ multiplex PCR, and TCRdb kept only the in-frame ones, dropping some. The sample contains under 300,000 clones, 8% of which appear only once. The sequencing input was central memory CD4+ T cells from blood. These receptor sequences come from a woman aged 18-29 years in good health. Each CDR3 is given with its conserved first and last residue. The D gene is left open where the match is weak. Part of the rows lack a size; the others show once, few, many or a class for expanded clones.

D gene	V gene	J gene	clone size	CDR3 DNA	CDR3 protein
TRBD2	TRBV30	TRBJ2-1	-	TGTGCCTGGAGTCCCTCGGGACTAGCGGGAGGTGAGCAGTTCTTC	CAWSPSGLAGGEQFF
-	TRBV9	TRBJ2-7	-	TGTGCCAGCAGCGGTCCTCCTTACCCTGGGAGTTTCGAGCAGTACTTC	CASSGPPYPGSFEQYF
-	TRBV7-2	TRBJ2-2	-	TGTGCCAGCAGCTTAGACAGGGTCAAGACCGGGGAGCTGTTTTTT	CASSLDRVKTGELFF
-	TRBV7-2	TRBJ1-1	-	TGTGCCAGCAGCGTAACCCGGGGCACTGAAGCTTTCTTT	CASSVTRGTEAFF
TRBD1	TRBV5-1	TRBJ1-1	few	TGCGCCAGCAGCCCTTATCCCGGGACAGGGGTGGCTTTCTTT	CASSPYPGTGVAFF
TRBD1	TRBV29-1	TRBJ2-5	few	TGCAGCGTTGATTTGGACAGGCAAGAGACCCAGTACTTC	CSVDLDRQETQYF
TRBD2	TRBV6-5	TRBJ2-7	-	TGTGCCAGCAGTACTAGCGGGCCGTACGAGCAGTACTTC	CASSTSGPYEQYF
-	TRBV5-6	TRBJ1-3	-	TGTGCCAGCAGCTTGCGCCAGGGATGGAACACCATATATTTT	CASSLRQGWNTIYF
TRBD1	TRBV27	TRBJ2-4	many	TGTGCCAGCAGCTTTATGGGGACAGGCATTCAGTACTTC	CASSFMGTGIQYF
-	TRBV6-6	TRBJ1-2	many	TGTGCCAGCAGCCTAAACTACGGGCCTGGGTATGGCTACACCTTC	CASSLNYGPGYGYTF
TRBD1	TRBV20-1	TRBJ1-1	-	TGCAGTGCTACTCGACAGGGGCGAGCTTTCTTT	CSATRQGRAFF
-	TRBV6-6	TRBJ1-2	once	TGTGCCAGCAGTTCCTTCCGCGACAGCAACTATGGCTACACCTTC	CASSSFRDSNYGYTF
-	TRBV30	TRBJ2-2	-	TGTGCCTGGAGTGTGGTACTGCACACCGGGGAGCTGTTTTTT	CAWSVVLHTGELFF
-	TRBV5-1	TRBJ2-5	few	TGCGCCAGCAGCTTGGGTTACGGACAGCAAGAGACCCAGTACTTC	CASSLGYGQQETQYF
-	TRBV11-1	TRBJ2-4	few	TGTGCCAGCAGCCCCCAAGTGGAGGGCAACATTCAGTACTTC	CASSPQVEGNIQYF
TRBD1	TRBV28	TRBJ2-1	many	TGTGCCAGCAGTTTTATTGGCAGGGGGCACGATGAGCAGTTCTTC	CASSFIGRGHDEQFF
-	TRBV25-1	TRBJ2-5	-	TGTGCTTCTGGGGGTACTGTGACCCAGTACTTC	CASGGTVTQYF
-	TRBV7-2	TRBJ1-2	few	TGTGCCAGCAGCCTAAAAACACTAGGAGCCCCCGGGAGGGGCTACACCTTC	CASSLKTLGAPGRGYTF
TRBD2	TRBV7-2	TRBJ2-1	few	TGTGCCAGCAGCAGAGAACTAGCGGGGAACGAGCAGTTCTTC	CASSRELAGNEQFF
TRBD1	TRBV13	TRBJ2-2	-	TGTGCCAGCAGCTACGCCGACAGGGACACCGGGGAGCTGTTTTTT	CASSYADRDTGELFF
-	TRBV27	TRBJ1-6	few	TGTGCCAGCAGAGACCCTCCCGGGCGAGGAGATCCCTATAATTCACCCCTCCACTTT	CASRDPPGRGDPYNSPLHF
TRBD1	TRBV10-3	TRBJ2-4	many	TGTGCCATCAGTGAGCTCCGGGACAGGGACATTCAGTACTTC	CAISELRDRDIQYF
-	TRBV27	TRBJ2-6	-	TGTGCCAGCAGTTTAGCGAGGGGGAGCTCTGGGGCCAACGTCCTGACTTTC	CASSLARGSSGANVLTF
-	TRBV7-2	TRBJ2-3	few	TGTGCCAGCAGCACCCGCACAGATACGCAGTATTTT	CASSTRTDTQYF
-	TRBV29-1	TRBJ1-2	few	TGCAGCGGAAAAACAGGGTATAACTATGGCTACACCTTC	CSGKTGYNYGYTF
TRBD1	TRBV7-9	TRBJ2-1	-	TGTGCCAGCAGCTCCCCTGGGACAGGGTTATCGGATGAGCAGTTCTTC	CASSSPGTGLSDEQFF
-	TRBV10-3	TRBJ2-1	many	TGTGCCATCAAGGGGGTCGACTACAATGAGCAGTTCTTC	CAIKGVDYNEQFF
-	TRBV7-8	TRBJ2-7	-	TGTGCCAGCAGCCCGAACACAAGATACGAGCAGTACTTC	CASSPNTRYEQYF
-	TRBV19	TRBJ2-7	few	TGTGCCAGTAGTATAGGGTACGAGCAGTACTTC	CASSIGYEQYF